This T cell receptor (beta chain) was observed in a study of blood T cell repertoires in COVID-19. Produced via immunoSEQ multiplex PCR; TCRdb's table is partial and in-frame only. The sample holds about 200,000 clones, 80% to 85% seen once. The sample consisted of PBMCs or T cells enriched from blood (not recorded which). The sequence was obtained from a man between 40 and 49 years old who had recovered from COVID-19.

The CDR3 DNA follows: TGTGCCAGCAGGCATGACAGGGTGAACACCGGGGAGCTGTTTTTT. It specifies CASRHDRVNTGELFF. The rearrangement uses TRBV2 and TRBJ2-2; 7 nucleotides match TRBD1. Trimming took 6 bases from V and 1 from J; bases not matched to a gene: 5. This CDR3 spans 15 amino acids. Germline CDR1 SNHLY, CDR2 FYNNEI. The whole variable domain, remainder taken from reference TRBV2 and TRBJ2-2, is EPEVTQTPSHQVTQMGQEVILRCVPISNHLYFYWYRQILGQKVEFLVSFYNNEISEKSEIFDDQFSVERPDGSNFTLKIRSTKLEDSAMYFCASRHDRVNTGELFFGEGSRLTVL.